The source of this TCR beta chain is a study of blood T cells in healthy people across ages. Through a sample-barcoded 5' primer and a J-beta primer mix, a second PCR was run for roughly 7 to 11 cycles. All cDNA molecules were each tagged by a template-switch adaptor with 12 random nucleotides. In TCRdb, the 5' RACE reads were re-called with MiXCR into one record per CDR3 protein. Of about 970,000 distinct CDR3 sequences in the sample, around 54% were seen once. Germline CDR1 is SGHRS and CDR2 is YFSETQ. There are 16 residues in the CDR3. V lost 0 bases to trimming and J lost 5 bases; unmatched junction nucleotides: 9.

The sequence was obtained from a woman aged 55-75 years in good health. This chain links TRBV5-1 with TRBJ2-7, with 9 bases fitting TRBD2. The material sequenced was blood. CDR3 coding DNA: TGCGCCAGCAGCTTGGAGGGTAATAGCGGGAGAAACGAGCAGTACTTC. Its translation: CASSLEGNSGRNEQYF. The full variable domain, in which reference TRBV5-1 and TRBJ2-7 provide the parts outside the CDR3, is KAGVTQTPRYLIKTRGQQVTLSCSPISGHRSVSWYQQTPGQGLQFLFEYFSETQRNKGNFPGRFSGRQFSNSRSEMNVSTLELGDSALYLCASSLEGNSGRNEQYFGPGTRLTVT.